The rows below give T cell receptor beta chains drawn from one sample of a study of cytomegalovirus exposure and HLA in healthy donors. Clones were read by immunoSEQ multiplex PCR, and TCRdb kept only the in-frame ones, dropping some. The top ten hold about 6.5% of the sample, which has 55,000 to 80,000 clones, 95% seen once. Sequences were obtained from PBMCs. The receptor set was obtained from a woman under 30 in good health and CMV-seropositive. Both conserved end residues are part of each CDR3. The D gene is left open where the match is weak. Size tells how often a clone was seen (once, few, many) or the class of an expanded clone, and some rows leave it out.

clone_size,j_call,v_call,d_call,cdr3_aa,cdr3_nt
.,TRBJ2-1,TRBV5-1,TRBD2,CASSSGTSGNEQFF,TGCGCCAGCAGCTCCGGGACTAGCGGTAATGAGCAGTTCTTC
.,TRBJ1-2,TRBV19,.,CASSSSSGEGYTF,TGTGCCAGTAGCTCCTCCTCAGGGGAAGGCTACACCTTC
.,TRBJ2-7,TRBV5-1,.,CASSLAALNSYEQYF,TGCGCCAGCAGCTTGGCCGCACTGAACTCCTACGAGCAGTACTTC
.,TRBJ1-2,TRBV18,TRBD1,CASSPRTGTEVYYGYTF,TGTGCCAGCTCACCACGTACAGGGACAGAAGTCTATTATGGCTACACCTTC
.,TRBJ1-2,TRBV6-1,TRBD1,CASSPQGDWGYTF,TGTGCCAGCAGTCCACAGGGGGATTGGGGCTACACCTTC
.,TRBJ2-7,TRBV10-3,.,CAISESRAQFGEQYF,TGTGCCATCAGTGAGTCGAGGGCTCAATTCGGGGAGCAGTACTTC
.,TRBJ2-2,TRBV5-6,.,CASKDSPNTGELFF,TGTGCCAGCAAGGACAGCCCTAACACCGGGGAGCTGTTTTTT
.,TRBJ2-1,TRBV7-9,TRBD2,CASSRDPGTSGGFF,TGTGCCAGCAGCCGGGACCCGGGGACTAGCGGGGGGTTCTTC
.,TRBJ1-5,TRBV19,.,CASRGRDIKAHQPQHF,TGTGCCAGTAGAGGCCGGGACATTAAGGCCCATCAGCCCCAGCATTTT
.,TRBJ2-5,TRBV27,TRBD1,CASSSLGTGAPLGETQYF,TGTGCCAGCAGTTCCCTCGGGACAGGGGCACCTTTGGGAGAGACCCAGTACTTC
.,TRBJ1-2,TRBV27,TRBD1,CASSRATGAFNYGYTF,TGTGCCAGCAGTCGCGCAACAGGGGCTTTTAACTATGGCTACACCTTC
.,TRBJ2-2,TRBV2,.,CASSENFRGGELFF,TGTGCCAGCAGTGAAAACTTTAGGGGCGGGGAGCTGTTTTTT
.,TRBJ1-1,TRBV30,.,CAWGGRTEAFF,TGTGCCTGGGGAGGAAGGACTGAAGCTTTCTTT
.,TRBJ2-5,TRBV7-2,TRBD1,CASSLGDRGQETQYF,TGTGCCAGCAGCTTAGGAGACAGGGGTCAAGAGACCCAGTACTTC
.,TRBJ2-7,TRBV2,.,CASSRGVGRGGYEQYF,TGTGCCAGCTCCAGAGGGGTTGGGCGGGGAGGATACGAGCAGTACTTC
.,TRBJ2-7,TRBV9,.,CASSAHPEAVYEQYF,TGTGCCAGCAGCGCCCACCCGGAAGCGGTCTACGAGCAGTACTTC
.,TRBJ2-3,TRBV4-1,.,CASSQDRRSGDTQYF,TGCGCCAGCAGCCAAGATCGGAGATCCGGAGATACGCAGTATTTT
.,TRBJ2-2,TRBV7-8,.,CASSQSGANTGELFF,TGTGCCAGCAGCCAATCAGGTGCGAACACCGGGGAGCTGTTTTTT
.,TRBJ1-3,TRBV30,.,CAWSPGLTSSGNTIYF,TGTGCCTGGTCCCCGGGACTGACAAGCTCTGGAAACACCATATATTTT
.,TRBJ2-3,TRBV9,TRBD1,CASSPRTGEGTDTQYF,TGTGCCAGCAGCCCCCGGACAGGCGAGGGCACAGATACGCAGTATTTT
once,TRBJ1-3,TRBV18,TRBD1,CASSPDRVENTIYF,TGTGCCAGCTCACCTGACAGGGTTGAAAACACCATATATTTT
.,TRBJ2-1,TRBV9,TRBD2,CASSVGRGGRLDEQFF,TGTGCCAGCAGCGTAGGGCGGGGGGGCCGGTTGGATGAGCAGTTCTTC
once,TRBJ1-1,TRBV10-3,TRBD1,CAIREAGTGGMNTEAFF,TGTGCCATCAGAGAGGCCGGGACAGGGGGTATGAACACTGAAGCTTTCTTT
.,TRBJ2-2,TRBV5-1,TRBD2,CASSLNSGSSTGELFF,TGCGCCAGCAGCTTGAATAGCGGGAGTAGCACCGGGGAGCTGTTTTTT
.,TRBJ2-1,TRBV25-1,.,CASSATARQVGDPQFF,TGTGCCAGCAGTGCAACCGCGAGACAGGTCGGGGACCCCCAGTTCTTC
.,TRBJ2-1,TRBV4-1,.,CASSQDMGGRYNEQFF,TGCGCCAGCAGCCAAGATATGGGGGGTAGGTACAATGAGCAGTTCTTC
.,TRBJ2-1,TRBV27,.,CASTSRGNEQFF,TGTGCCAGCACCAGTCGGGGAAATGAGCAGTTCTTC
.,TRBJ2-3,TRBV5-1,TRBD1,CASSLVGGSIDTQYF,TGCGCCAGCAGCTTGGTAGGGGGCTCCATAGATACGCAGTATTTT
.,TRBJ1-6,TRBV6-5,.,CASRPQEGIYSPLHF,TGTGCCAGCAGACCACAGGAGGGGATTTATTCACCCCTCCACTTT